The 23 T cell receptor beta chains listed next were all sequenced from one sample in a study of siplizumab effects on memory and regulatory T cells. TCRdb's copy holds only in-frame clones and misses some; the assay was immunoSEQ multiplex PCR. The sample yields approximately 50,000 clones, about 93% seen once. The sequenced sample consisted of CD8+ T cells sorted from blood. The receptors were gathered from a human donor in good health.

CDR3 sequence (DNA): TGTGCCAGCAGCTTGTTCGGCGGTACTTACAATGAGCAGTTCTTC. Its protein product is CASSLFGGTYNEQFF. The chain joins TRBV5-4 to TRBJ2-1; D ambiguous. The CDR3 totals 15 residues. Trimming took 1 base from V and 4 from J, leaving 12 bases between them. Germline values: CDR1 SGHNT, CDR2 YYREEE (reference sequence). Variable domain in full (rest from reference TRBV5-4 and TRBJ2-1): ETGVTQSPTHLIKTRGQQVTLRCSSQSGHNTVSWYQQALGQGPQFIFQYYREEENGRGNFPPRFSGLQFPNYSSELNVNALELDDSALYLCASSLFGGTYNEQFFGPGTRLTVL.

CDR3 in DNA: TGTGCCAGCAGCTATGGGGGTAACGAGCAGTACTTC. Translating it yields CASSYGGNEQYF. This chain links TRBV7-9 with TRBJ2-7, with D possibly called TRBD1 or TRBD2 (5 bases each). The CDR3 totals 12 residues. Germline V gene data show CDR1 as SEHNR and CDR2 as FQNEAQ (reference sequence). V lost 4 bases and J lost 5, with 9 bases in between.

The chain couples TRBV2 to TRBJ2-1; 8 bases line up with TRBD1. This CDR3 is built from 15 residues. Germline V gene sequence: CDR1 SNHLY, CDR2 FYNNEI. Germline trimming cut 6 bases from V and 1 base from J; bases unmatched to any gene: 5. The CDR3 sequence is CASRDRAGSYNEQFF. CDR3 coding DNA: TGTGCCAGCAGGGACAGGGCGGGATCCTACAATGAGCAGTTCTTC.

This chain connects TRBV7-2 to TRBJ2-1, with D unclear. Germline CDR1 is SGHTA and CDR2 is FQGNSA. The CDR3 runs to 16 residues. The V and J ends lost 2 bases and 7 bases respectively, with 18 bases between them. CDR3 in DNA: TGTGCCAGCAGCTTAACTACCTTGGGTTCGTGGAATGAGCAGTTCTTC. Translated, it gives CASSLTTLGSWNEQFF.

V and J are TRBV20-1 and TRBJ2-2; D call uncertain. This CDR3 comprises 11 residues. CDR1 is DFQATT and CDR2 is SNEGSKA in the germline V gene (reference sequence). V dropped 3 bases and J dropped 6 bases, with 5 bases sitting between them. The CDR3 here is CSASDAGELFF. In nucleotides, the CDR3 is TGCAGTGCTAGCGATGCCGGGGAGCTGTTTTTT.

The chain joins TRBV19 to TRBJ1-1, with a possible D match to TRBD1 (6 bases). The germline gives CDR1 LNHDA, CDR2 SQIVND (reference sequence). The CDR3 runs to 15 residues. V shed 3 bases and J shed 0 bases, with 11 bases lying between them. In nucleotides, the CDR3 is TGTGCCAGTAGTATGGGGGACATCATGAACACTGAAGCTTTCTTT. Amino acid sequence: CASSMGDIMNTEAFF.

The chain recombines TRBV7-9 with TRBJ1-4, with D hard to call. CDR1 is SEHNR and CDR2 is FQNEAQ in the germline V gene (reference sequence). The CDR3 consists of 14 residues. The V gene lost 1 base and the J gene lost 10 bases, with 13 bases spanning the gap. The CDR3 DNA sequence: TGTGCCAGCAGCTTAGATTTAAGCCGACTAAAACTGTTTTTT. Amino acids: CASSLDLSRLKLFF.

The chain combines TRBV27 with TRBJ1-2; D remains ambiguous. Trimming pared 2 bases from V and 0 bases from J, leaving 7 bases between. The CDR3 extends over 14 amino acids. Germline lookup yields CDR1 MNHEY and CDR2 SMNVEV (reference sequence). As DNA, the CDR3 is TGTGCCAGCAGTTTACGCGTGGCTAACTATGGCTACACCTTC. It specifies CASSLRVANYGYTF.

The CDR3 sequence: CASSLGLAGGGGVANVLTF. CDR3 in DNA: TGTGCCAGCAGCTTAGGCCTAGCGGGAGGTGGTGGCGTGGCCAACGTCCTGACTTTC. The chain employs TRBV13 and TRBJ2-6; the match to TRBD2 covers 11 bases. Germline values: CDR1 PRHDT, CDR2 FYEKMQ (reference sequence). This CDR3 is 19 amino acids long. Trimming removed 0 bases from V and 6 bases from J; junction bases left unmatched: 10.

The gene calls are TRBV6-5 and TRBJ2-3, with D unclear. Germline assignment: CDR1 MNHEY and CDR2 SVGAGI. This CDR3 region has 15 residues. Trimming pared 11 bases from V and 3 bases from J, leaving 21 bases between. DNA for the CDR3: TGTGCCGTAAGAGTTGGGAAGTACGGGACAGATACGCAGTATTTT. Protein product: CAVRVGKYGTDTQYF.

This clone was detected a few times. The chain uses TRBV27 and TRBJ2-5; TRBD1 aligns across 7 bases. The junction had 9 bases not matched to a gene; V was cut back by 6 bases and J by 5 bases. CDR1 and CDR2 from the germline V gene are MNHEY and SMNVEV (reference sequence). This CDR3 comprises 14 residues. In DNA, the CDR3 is TGTGCCAGCAGCTACATCAGGGGGACGGAGACCCAGTACTTC. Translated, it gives CASSYIRGTETQYF.

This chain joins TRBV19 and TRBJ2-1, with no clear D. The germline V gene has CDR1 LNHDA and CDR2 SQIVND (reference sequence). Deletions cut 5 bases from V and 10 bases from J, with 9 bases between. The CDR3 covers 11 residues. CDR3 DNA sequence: TGTGCCAGTAGTCCCCCCCCAGAGCAGTTCTTC. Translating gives CASSPPPEQFF.

CDR3 DNA: TGCGCCAGCAGCTTGGGGACAGGGTCCGAGCAGTACTTC. It codes for CASSLGTGSEQYF. This rearrangement joins TRBV5-1 to TRBJ2-7; TRBD1 aligns across 8 bases. The V gene end was trimmed by 0 bases and the J gene end by 6 bases; junction bases not matched to a gene: 2. CDR1 and CDR2 from the germline V gene are SGHRS and YFSETQ. CDR3 length: 13 residues.

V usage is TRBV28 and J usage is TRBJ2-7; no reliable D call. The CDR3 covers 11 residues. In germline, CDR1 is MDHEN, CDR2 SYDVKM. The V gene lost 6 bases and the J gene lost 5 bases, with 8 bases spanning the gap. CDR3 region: CASSPMNEQYF. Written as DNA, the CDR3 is TGTGCCAGCAGCCCAATGAACGAGCAGTACTTC.

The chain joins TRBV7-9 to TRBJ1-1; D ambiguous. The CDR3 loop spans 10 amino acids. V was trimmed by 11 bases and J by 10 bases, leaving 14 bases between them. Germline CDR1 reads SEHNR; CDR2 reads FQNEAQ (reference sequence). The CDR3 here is CALKVVGAFF. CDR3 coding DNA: TGTGCCTTAAAAGTCGTCGGAGCTTTCTTT.

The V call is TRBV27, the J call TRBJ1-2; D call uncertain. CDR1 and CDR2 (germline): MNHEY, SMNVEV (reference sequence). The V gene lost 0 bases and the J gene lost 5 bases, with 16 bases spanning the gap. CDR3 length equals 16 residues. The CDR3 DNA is TGTGCCAGCAGTTTATCGACCCCAGAGGGATGGTATGGCTACACCTTC. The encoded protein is CASSLSTPEGWYGYTF.

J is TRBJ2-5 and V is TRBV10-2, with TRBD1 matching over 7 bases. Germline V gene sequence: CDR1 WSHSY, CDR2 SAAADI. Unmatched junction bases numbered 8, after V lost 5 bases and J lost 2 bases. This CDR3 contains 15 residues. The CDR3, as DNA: TGCGCCAGCAGTCACAGGGGTAGGGGTCAAGAGACCCAGTACTTC. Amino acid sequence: CASSHRGRGQETQYF.

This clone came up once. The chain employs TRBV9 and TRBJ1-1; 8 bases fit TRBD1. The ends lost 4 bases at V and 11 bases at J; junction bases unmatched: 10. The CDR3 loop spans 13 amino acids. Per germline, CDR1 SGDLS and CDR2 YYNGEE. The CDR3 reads CASSSRQGLDAFF. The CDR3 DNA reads TGTGCCAGCAGCTCCAGACAGGGGCTGGATGCTTTCTTT. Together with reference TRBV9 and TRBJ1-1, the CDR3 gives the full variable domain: DSGVTQTPKHLITATGQRVTLRCSPRSGDLSVYWYQQSLDQGLQFLIQYYNGEERAKGNILERFSAQQFPDLHSELNLSSLELGDSALYFCASSSRQGLDAFFGQGTRLTVV.

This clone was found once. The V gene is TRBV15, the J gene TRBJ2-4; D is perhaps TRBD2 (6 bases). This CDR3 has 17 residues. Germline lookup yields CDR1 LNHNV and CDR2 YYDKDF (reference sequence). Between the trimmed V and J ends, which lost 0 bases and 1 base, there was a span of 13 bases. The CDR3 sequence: CATSRDSGLGAKNIQYF. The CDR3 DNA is TGTGCCACCAGCAGAGATAGCGGCTTAGGGGCCAAAAACATTCAGTACTTC.

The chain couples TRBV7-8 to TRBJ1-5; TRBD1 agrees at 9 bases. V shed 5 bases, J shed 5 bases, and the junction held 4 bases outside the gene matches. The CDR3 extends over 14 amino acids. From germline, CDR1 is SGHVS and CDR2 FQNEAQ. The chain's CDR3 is CASSPGTGHQPQHF. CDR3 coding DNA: TGTGCCAGCAGCCCGGGGACAGGGCATCAGCCCCAGCATTTT.

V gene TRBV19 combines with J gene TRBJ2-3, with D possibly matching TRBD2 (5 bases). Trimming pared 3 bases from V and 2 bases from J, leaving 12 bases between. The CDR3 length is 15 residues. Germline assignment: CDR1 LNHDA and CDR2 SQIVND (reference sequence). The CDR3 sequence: CASSMRERITDTQYF. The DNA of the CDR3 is TGTGCCAGTAGTATGCGAGAGCGGATCACAGATACGCAGTATTTT.

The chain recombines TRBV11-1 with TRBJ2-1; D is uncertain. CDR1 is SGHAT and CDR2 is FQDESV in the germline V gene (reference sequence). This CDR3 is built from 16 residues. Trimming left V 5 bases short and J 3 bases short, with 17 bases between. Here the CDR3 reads CASSPVGFGYYNEQFF. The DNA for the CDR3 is TGTGCCAGCAGCCCTGTAGGGTTTGGGTACTACAATGAGCAGTTCTTC.

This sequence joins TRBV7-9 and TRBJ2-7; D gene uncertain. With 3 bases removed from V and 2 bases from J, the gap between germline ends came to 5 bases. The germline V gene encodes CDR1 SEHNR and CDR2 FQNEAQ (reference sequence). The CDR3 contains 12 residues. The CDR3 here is CASSFRPYEQYF. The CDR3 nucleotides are TGTGCCAGCAGCTTCCGTCCCTACGAGCAGTACTTC.